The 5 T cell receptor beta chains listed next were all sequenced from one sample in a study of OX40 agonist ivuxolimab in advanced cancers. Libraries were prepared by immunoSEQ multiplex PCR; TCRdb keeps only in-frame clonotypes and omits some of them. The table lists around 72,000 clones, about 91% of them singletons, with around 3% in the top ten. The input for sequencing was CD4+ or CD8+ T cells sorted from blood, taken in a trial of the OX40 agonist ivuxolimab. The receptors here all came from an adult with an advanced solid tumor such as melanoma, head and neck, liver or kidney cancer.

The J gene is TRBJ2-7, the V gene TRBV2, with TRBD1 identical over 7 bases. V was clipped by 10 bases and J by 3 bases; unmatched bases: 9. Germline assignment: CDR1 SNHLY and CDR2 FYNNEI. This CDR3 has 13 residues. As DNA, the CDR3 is TGTGCCACATCCGGGACAGAATACTACGAGCAGTACTTC. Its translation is CATSGTEYYEQYF.

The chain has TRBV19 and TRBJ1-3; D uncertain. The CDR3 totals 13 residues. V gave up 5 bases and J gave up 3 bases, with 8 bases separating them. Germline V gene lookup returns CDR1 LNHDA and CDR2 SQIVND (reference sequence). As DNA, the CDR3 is TGTGCCAGTAGTGGGCAGAGTGGAAACACCATATATTTT. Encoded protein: CASSGQSGNTIYF.

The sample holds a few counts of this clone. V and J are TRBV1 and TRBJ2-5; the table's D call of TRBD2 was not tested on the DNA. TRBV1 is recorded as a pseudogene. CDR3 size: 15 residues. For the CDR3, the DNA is TGCACCAGCAGCCAAGTCCAGCGGTCCCAAGAGACCCAGTACTTC. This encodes CTSSQVQRSQETQYF.

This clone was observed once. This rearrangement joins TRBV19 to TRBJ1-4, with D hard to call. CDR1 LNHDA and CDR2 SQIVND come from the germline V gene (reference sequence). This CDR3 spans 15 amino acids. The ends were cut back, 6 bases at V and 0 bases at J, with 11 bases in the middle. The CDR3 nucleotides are TGTGCCAGTAGGAGAGACGGAGCAACTAATGAAAAACTGTTTTTT. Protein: CASRRDGATNEKLFF.

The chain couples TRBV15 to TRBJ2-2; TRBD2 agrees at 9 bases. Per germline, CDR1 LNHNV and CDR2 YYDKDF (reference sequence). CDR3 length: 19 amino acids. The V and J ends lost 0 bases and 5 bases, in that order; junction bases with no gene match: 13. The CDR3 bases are TGTGCCACCAGCAGAGATCAGGGCGGGAGGGCCCTCTTAACCGGGGAGCTGTTTTTT. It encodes CATSRDQGGRALLTGELFF. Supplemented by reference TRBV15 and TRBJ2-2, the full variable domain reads DAMVIQNPRYQVTQFGKPVTLSCSQTLNHNVMYWYQQKSSQAPKLLFHYYDKDFNNEADTPDNFQSRRPNTSFCFLDIRSPGLGDTAMYLCATSRDQGGRALLTGELFFGEGSRLTVL.